This T cell receptor (beta chain) derives from a study of molecular identifiers for immune sequencing clone quantification. Looking at the study overall: Replicates partitioned RNA from 20,000 or 100,000 naive CD8 cells into five parts, sequencing four. Findings and limits, study-wide: Clones that had above 20 RNA copies took up over 99% of effector molecules but under 1% in naive cells. Jurkat TCR RNA from one cell was spiked into around 1 million naive cells, and it was reportedly detectable there.

This clonotype appeared a few times. Antigen: not known. TCRdb itself ran the PCR reads through MiXCR, one entry per CDR3 protein. The data hold about 510,000 distinct CDR3 sequences, with roughly 26% observed a single time. Investigators produced naive CD8 libraries from around 20,000 to 1,000,000 sorted cells, drawing on 10%, 30% or 50% RNA. Sequenced input: naive CD8+ T cells from blood, with Jurkat cell RNA spiked in. Subset here: FACS-sorted CD8+CD4-CCR7+CD45RA+ naive T cells. This clonotype originated in a human donor in good health. Some libraries in this study had Jurkat cell RNA spiked in.

The CDR3 nucleotides read TGTGCCAGCAGCCCAGCGGTGGGGAGGGACGGGGAGCTGTTTTTT. This translates into CASSPAVGRDGELFF. V and J are TRBV4-2 and TRBJ2-2; 7 bases align to TRBD2. In germline, CDR1 is LGHNA, CDR2 YNFKEQ. The CDR3 has 15 amino acids. J was trimmed by 7 bases and V by 4 bases; bases with no gene match: 9.